The 17 T cell receptor beta chains reported below all come from one sample, sequenced in a study of technical replicates of blood from a few donors. TCRdb's table, derived via immunoSEQ multiplex PCR, lists solely in-frame clones and lacks some. The sample carries about 63,000 clones, around 84% recorded once. Sample: PBMCs. These receptors all stem from a human donor in good health. Some clones in this sample may be carry-over from other donors' samples.

V and J are TRBV4-3 and TRBJ2-2; 9 bases align to TRBD2. The CDR3 loop spans 17 amino acids. The germline gives CDR1 LGHNA, CDR2 YSLEER. With 4 bases clipped from V and 1 base from J, the junction kept 7 bases outside the gene matches. CDR3 sequence (DNA): TGCGCCAGCAGCCCCTACGAGACTAGCGGGAACACCGGGGAGCTGTTTTTT. Amino acids: CASSPYETSGNTGELFF.

The V call is TRBV6-5, the J call TRBJ1-2, with D possibly matching TRBD1 (6 bases). CDR1 is MNHEY and CDR2 is SVGAGI in the germline V gene. V lost 0 bases and J 0 bases, leaving 8 bases between the germline ends. The CDR3 is 15 amino acids. The DNA of the CDR3 is TGTGCCAGCAGTTACTCGCGGACAGCTAACTATGGCTACACCTTC. Its protein product is CASSYSRTANYGYTF.

This chain uses TRBV18 with TRBJ1-3; maybe TRBD1 (6 bases). Germline V gene sequence: CDR1 KGHSH, CDR2 LQKENI. The CDR3 is 15 residues long. The ends were cut back, 6 bases at V and 0 bases at J, with 12 bases in the middle. CDR3 sequence: CASSLMTGSGNTIYF. As DNA, the CDR3 is TGTGCCAGCTCTCTAATGACAGGCTCTGGAAACACCATATATTTT.

J is TRBJ1-1 and V is TRBV19; 11 positions agree with TRBD1. The CDR3 has 15 amino acids. V shed 6 bases, J shed 4 bases, and the junction held 7 bases outside the gene matches. Germline V gene data show CDR1 as LNHDA and CDR2 as SQIVND (reference sequence). This CDR3 is CASRGQGAELTEAFF. The CDR3 bases are TGTGCCAGTAGAGGACAGGGGGCGGAACTCACTGAAGCTTTCTTT.

The chain joins TRBV5-6 to TRBJ1-2; TRBD1 might be the D (5 bases). The V end lost 7 bases, the J end lost 8 bases, and 18 bases lay between the germline ends. The CDR3 is 13 amino acids. CDR1 and CDR2 from the germline V gene are SGHDT and YYEEEE. CDR3 loop: CASLLRGVGGYTF. DNA for the CDR3: TGTGCCAGCCTCTTACGGGGGGTAGGGGGCTACACCTTC.

The chain recombines TRBV6-6 with TRBJ2-2; 10 bases are a match to TRBD2. The V gene end was trimmed by 2 bases and the J gene end by 4 bases; junction bases not matched to a gene: 4. Germline CDR1 is MNHNY and CDR2 is SVGAGI (reference sequence). The CDR3 has 16 amino acids. The CDR3 loop is CASSYPQRGGTGELFF. The CDR3 DNA reads TGTGCCAGCAGTTACCCCCAGCGGGGGGGCACCGGGGAGCTGTTTTTT.

The rearrangement uses TRBV5-4 and TRBJ2-3, with D maybe TRBD2 (6 bases). The CDR3 length is 14 residues. Germline loops: CDR1 SGHNT, CDR2 YYREEE (reference sequence). Trimming left V 3 bases short and J 1 base short, with 9 bases between. This CDR3 reads CASSSASGTDTQYF. CDR3 coding DNA: TGTGCCAGCAGCTCCGCTAGCGGCACAGATACGCAGTATTTT.

A single count supports this clone. V gene TRBV4-2 combines with J gene TRBJ2-1, with 8 bases that match TRBD2. The CDR3 spans 13 residues. With V trimmed by 0 bases and J by 13 bases, 5 bases remained unmatched. CDR1 LGHNA and CDR2 YNFKEQ come from the germline V gene. The CDR3 nucleotides read TGTGCCAGCAGCCAAGATTCGGGACTAGTACAGTTCTTC. This sequence encodes CASSQDSGLVQFF.

The J gene is TRBJ2-7, the V gene TRBV30; no reliable D call. Germline values: CDR1 GTSNPN, CDR2 SVGIG (reference sequence). CDR3 length: 10 amino acids. V was pared by 6 bases and J by 5 bases, with 8 bases between. The CDR3 region is CACRVHEQYF. Written as DNA, the CDR3 is TGTGCCTGTCGGGTGCACGAGCAGTACTTC.

The J gene is TRBJ2-1, the V gene TRBV4-3, with 11 bases lining up with TRBD2. The CDR3 is made up of 16 amino acids. Trimming cost V 1 base and J 6 bases; bases outside gene matches: 5. CDR1 and CDR2 (germline): LGHNA, YSLEER. The CDR3 sequence: CASSQASGGRGNEQFF. The CDR3 DNA is TGCGCCAGCAGCCAAGCTAGCGGGGGGCGTGGCAATGAGCAGTTCTTC.

This chain joins TRBV5-6 and TRBJ2-7; 11 positions agree with TRBD2. The CDR3 sequence is 14 residues long. V gave up 4 bases and J gave up 2 bases; unmatched junction bases: 2. Per germline, CDR1 SGHDT and CDR2 YYEEEE. In DNA, the CDR3 is TGTGCCAGCAGCCTGACTAGCGGGGCCTACGAGCAGTACTTC. Translating it yields CASSLTSGAYEQYF. Together with reference TRBV5-6 and TRBJ2-7, the CDR3 gives the full variable domain: DAGVTQSPTHLIKTRGQQVTLRCSPKSGHDTVSWYQQALGQGPQFIFQYYEEEERQRGNFPDRFSGHQFPNYSSELNVNALLLGDSALYLCASSLTSGAYEQYFGPGTRLTVT.

This chain uses TRBV19 with TRBJ1-4, with TRBD1 matching 10 bases. Losses at the gene ends were 8 bases for V and 3 bases for J; bases not matched to a gene: 9. This CDR3 is 16 amino acids long. CDR1 LNHDA and CDR2 SQIVND come from the germline V gene (reference sequence). The DNA of the CDR3 is TGTGCCAGTCGCCCCCGGGACAGGGGCCCTAATGAAAAACTGTTTTTT. It is translated as CASRPRDRGPNEKLFF.

The chain employs TRBV9 and TRBJ2-7; the D is unclear. V was clipped by 0 bases and J by 3 bases, with 19 bases between them. CDR1 SGDLS and CDR2 YYNGEE come from the germline V gene. The CDR3 length is 17 residues. The CDR3 is CASSVVTYNAPFYEQYF. The CDR3 region has the DNA TGTGCCAGCAGCGTAGTCACTTATAATGCCCCCTTCTACGAGCAGTACTTC.

This clone has a single count. The chain uses TRBV19 and TRBJ2-5, with D hard to call. The CDR3 loop spans 14 amino acids. Trimming took 4 bases from V and 2 from J, leaving 11 bases between them. Germline V gives CDR1 LNHDA, CDR2 SQIVND (reference sequence). This CDR3 reads CASSTGRFQETQYF. For the CDR3, the DNA is TGTGCCAGTAGTACTGGTAGATTTCAAGAGACCCAGTACTTC.

The chain has TRBV5-4 and TRBJ2-7; TRBD1 matches at 9 bases. The CDR3 totals 14 residues. After removal of 4 bases from V and 9 bases from J, the junction contained 11 bases not matched to a gene. Germline V gene lookup returns CDR1 SGHNT and CDR2 YYREEE (reference sequence). CDR3 protein: CASSETGGPLGQYF. The CDR3 nucleotides are TGTGCCAGCAGCGAGACAGGGGGACCGCTGGGGCAGTACTTC. Full variable domain (rest looked up from reference TRBV5-4 and TRBJ2-7): ETGVTQSPTHLIKTRGQQVTLRCSSQSGHNTVSWYQQALGQGPQFIFQYYREEENGRGNFPPRFSGLQFPNYSSELNVNALELDDSALYLCASSETGGPLGQYFGPGTRLTVT.

The chain has TRBV30 and TRBJ2-1; no reliable D call. The CDR3 spans 13 residues. The germline V and J ends were trimmed by 4 bases and 8 bases, with 15 bases remaining between them. CDR1 and CDR2 (germline): GTSNPN, SVGIG (reference sequence). The CDR3 bases are TGTGCCTGGAAGCGTAATAGCCCGGATGAGCAGTTCTTC. It specifies CAWKRNSPDEQFF.

The genes are TRBV5-1 and TRBJ2-3; TRBD2 matches 12 bases. The germline V gene encodes CDR1 SGHRS and CDR2 YFSETQ. CDR3 size: 18 residues. Unmatched junction bases numbered 7, after V lost 0 bases and J lost 2 bases. CDR3 DNA sequence: TGCGCCAGCAGCTTGGGGAGGACTAGCGGGGAGCTCACAGATACGCAGTATTTT. Residues: CASSLGRTSGELTDTQYF.